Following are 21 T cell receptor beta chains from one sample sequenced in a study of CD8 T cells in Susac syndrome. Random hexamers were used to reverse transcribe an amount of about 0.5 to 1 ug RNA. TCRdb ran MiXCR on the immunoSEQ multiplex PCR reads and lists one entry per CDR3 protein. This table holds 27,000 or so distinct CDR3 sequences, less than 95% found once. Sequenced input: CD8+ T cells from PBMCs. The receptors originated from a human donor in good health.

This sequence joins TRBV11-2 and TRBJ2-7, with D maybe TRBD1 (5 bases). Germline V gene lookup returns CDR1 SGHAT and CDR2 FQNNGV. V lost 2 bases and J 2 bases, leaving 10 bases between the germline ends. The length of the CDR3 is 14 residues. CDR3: CASSLLGPAYEQYF. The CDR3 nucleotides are TGTGCCAGCAGCTTACTGGGGCCCGCCTACGAGCAGTACTTC.

CDR3 in amino acids: CASSLVGGPTGGEQYF. The CDR3 DNA sequence: TGTGCCAGCAGCTTAGTAGGGGGACCGACAGGGGGGGAGCAGTACTTC. The V call is TRBV7-2, the J call TRBJ2-7, with TRBD1 matching over 9 bases. This CDR3 comprises 16 residues. With 1 base clipped from V and 7 bases from J, the junction kept 11 bases outside the gene matches. The V gene's germline CDR1 is SGHTA and CDR2 FQGNSA.

DNA for the CDR3: TGTGCCAGCAGCCAAGAATACACGTACGAGCAGTACTTC. Protein product: CASSQEYTYEQYF. V gene TRBV3-1 combines with J gene TRBJ2-7, with D uncertain. CDR3 size: 13 residues. The germline V gene encodes CDR1 LGHDT and CDR2 YNNKEL (reference sequence). The V gene lost 0 bases and the J gene lost 4 bases, with 7 bases spanning the gap.

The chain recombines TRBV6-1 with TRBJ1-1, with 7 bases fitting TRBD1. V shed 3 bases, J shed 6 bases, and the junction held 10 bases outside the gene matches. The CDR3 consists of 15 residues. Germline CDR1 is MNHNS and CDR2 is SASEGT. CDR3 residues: CASSEDLTGVPEAFF. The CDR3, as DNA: TGTGCCAGCAGTGAGGACCTTACAGGGGTCCCTGAAGCTTTCTTT.

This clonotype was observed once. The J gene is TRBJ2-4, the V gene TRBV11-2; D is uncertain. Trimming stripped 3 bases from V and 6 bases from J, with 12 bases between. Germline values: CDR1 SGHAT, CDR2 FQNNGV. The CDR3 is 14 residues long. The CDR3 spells CASSLSTGGNIQYF. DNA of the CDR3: TGTGCCAGCAGCTTGTCAACGGGCGGAAACATTCAGTACTTC.

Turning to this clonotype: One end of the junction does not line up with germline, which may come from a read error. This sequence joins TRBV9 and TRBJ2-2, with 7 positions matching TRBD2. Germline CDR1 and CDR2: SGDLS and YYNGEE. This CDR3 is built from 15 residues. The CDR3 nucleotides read TGTGCCGGCAGCGTTGACGGGGGGTACACCGGGGAGCTGTTTTTT. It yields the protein CAGSVDGGYTGELFF.

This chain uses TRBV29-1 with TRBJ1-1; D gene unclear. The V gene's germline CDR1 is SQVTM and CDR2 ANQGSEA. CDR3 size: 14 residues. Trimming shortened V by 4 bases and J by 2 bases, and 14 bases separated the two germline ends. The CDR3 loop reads CSVARLTSNTEAFF. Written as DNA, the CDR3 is TGCAGCGTTGCCCGATTGACATCCAACACTGAAGCTTTCTTT.

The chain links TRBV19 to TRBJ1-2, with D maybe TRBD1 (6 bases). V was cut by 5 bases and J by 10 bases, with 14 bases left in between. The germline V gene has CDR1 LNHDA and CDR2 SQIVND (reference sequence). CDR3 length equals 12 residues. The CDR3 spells CASSAGGLVYTF. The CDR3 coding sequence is TGTGCCAGTAGTGCCGGGGGCTTGGTCTACACCTTC.

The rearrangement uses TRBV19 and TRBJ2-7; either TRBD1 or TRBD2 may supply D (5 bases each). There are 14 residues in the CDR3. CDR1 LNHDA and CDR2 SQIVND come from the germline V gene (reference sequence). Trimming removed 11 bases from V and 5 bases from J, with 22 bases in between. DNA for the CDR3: TGTGCCCCCCGTAAAGGGGACGGGCAGGACGAGCAGTACTTC. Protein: CAPRKGDGQDEQYF.

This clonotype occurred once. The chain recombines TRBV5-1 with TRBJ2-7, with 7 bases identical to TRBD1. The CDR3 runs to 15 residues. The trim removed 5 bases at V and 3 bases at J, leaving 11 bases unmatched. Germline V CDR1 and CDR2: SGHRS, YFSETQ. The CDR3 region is CASSPDPGQRYEQYF. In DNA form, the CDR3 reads TGCGCCAGCAGTCCAGACCCGGGACAGCGCTACGAGCAGTACTTC.

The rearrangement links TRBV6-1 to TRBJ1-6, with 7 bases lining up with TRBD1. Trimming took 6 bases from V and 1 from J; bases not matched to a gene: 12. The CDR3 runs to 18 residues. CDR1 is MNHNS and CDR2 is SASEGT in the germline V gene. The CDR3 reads CASSLRGQASSYNSPLHF. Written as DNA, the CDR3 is TGTGCCAGCAGCCTCCGCGGACAGGCCAGTTCCTATAATTCACCCCTCCACTTT.

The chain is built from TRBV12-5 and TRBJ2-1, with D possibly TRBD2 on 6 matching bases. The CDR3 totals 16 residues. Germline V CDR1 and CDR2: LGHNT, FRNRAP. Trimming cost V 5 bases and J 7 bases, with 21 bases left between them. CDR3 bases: TGTGCTAGTGGTCTTCACACCGGGACTGCTAGTAATGAGCAGTTCTTC. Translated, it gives CASGLHTGTASNEQFF.

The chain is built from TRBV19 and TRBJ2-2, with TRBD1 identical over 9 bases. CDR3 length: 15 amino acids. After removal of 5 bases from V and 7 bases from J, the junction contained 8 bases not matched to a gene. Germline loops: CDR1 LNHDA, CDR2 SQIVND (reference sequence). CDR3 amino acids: CASSYTGGAIGELFF. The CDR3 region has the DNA TGTGCCAGTAGTTACACAGGGGGCGCAATCGGGGAGCTGTTTTTT.

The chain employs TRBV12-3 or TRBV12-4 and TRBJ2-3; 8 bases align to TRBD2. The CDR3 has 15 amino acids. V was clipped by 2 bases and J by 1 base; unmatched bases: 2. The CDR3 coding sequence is TGTGCCAGCAGTTTACCAGCGGGGGGCACAGATACGCAGTATTTT. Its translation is CASSLPAGGTDTQYF.

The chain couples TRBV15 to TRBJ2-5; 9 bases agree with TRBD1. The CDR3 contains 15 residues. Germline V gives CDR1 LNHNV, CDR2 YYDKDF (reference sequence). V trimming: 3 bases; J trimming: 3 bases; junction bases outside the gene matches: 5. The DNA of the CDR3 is TGTGCCACCAGCAGGCCCCGGACAGGGGAAGAGACCCAGTACTTC. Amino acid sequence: CATSRPRTGEETQYF. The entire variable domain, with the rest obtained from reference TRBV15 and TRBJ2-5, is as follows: DAMVIQNPRYQVTQFGKPVTLSCSQTLNHNVMYWYQQKSSQAPKLLFHYYDKDFNNEADTPDNFQSRRPNTSFCFLDIRSPGLGDTAMYLCATSRPRTGEETQYFGPGTRLLVL.

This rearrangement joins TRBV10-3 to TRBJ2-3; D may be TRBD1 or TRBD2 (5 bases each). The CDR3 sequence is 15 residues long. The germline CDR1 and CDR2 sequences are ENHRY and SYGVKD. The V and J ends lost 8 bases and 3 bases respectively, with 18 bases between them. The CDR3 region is CAIGGTGDRTDTQYF. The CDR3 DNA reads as TGTGCCATCGGGGGAACCGGGGATAGAACAGATACGCAGTATTTT.

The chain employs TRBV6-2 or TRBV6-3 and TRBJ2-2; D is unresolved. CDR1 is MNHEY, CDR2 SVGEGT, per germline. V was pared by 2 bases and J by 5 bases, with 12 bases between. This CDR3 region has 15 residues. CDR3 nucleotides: TGTGCCAGCAGTTACAGACCCTTGGGAACCGGGGAGCTGTTTTTT. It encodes CASSYRPLGTGELFF.

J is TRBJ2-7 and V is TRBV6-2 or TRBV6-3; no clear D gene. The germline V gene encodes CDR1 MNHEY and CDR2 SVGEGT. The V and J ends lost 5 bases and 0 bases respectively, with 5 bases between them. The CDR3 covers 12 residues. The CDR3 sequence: CASSGLSYEQYF. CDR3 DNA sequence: TGTGCCAGCAGTGGTCTCTCCTACGAGCAGTACTTC.

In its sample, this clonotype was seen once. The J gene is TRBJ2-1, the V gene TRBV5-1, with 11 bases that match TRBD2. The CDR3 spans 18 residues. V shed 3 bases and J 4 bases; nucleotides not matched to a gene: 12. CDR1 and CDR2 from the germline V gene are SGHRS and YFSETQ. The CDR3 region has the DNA TGCGCCAGCAGCTGGGGGGAACTAGCGGGGGCCCTATACAATGAGCAGTTCTTC. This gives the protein CASSWGELAGALYNEQFF.

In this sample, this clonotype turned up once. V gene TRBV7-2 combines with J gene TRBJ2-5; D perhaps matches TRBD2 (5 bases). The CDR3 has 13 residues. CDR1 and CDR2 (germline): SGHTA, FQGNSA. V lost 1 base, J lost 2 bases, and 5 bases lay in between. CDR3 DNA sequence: TGTGCCAGCAGCTTAGGCGGGCAAGAGACCCAGTACTTC. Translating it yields CASSLGGQETQYF.

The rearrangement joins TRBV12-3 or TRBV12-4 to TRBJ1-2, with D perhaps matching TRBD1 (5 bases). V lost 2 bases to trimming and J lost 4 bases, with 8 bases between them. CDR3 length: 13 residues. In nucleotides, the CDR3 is TGTGCCAGCAGTTTACAGGGTTTCTATGGCTACACCTTC. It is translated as CASSLQGFYGYTF.